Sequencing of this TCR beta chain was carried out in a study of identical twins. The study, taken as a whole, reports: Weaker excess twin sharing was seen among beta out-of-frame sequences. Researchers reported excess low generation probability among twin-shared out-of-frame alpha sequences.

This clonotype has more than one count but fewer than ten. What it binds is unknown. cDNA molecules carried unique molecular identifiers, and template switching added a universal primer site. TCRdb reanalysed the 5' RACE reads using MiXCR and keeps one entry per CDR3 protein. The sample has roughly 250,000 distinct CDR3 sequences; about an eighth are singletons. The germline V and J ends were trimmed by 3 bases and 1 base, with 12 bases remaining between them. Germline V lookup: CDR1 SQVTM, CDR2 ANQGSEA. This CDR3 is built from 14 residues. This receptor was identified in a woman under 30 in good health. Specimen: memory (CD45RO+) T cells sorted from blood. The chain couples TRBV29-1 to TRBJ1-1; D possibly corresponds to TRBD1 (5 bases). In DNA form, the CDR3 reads TGCAGCGTTGACCCTAGAGGACAGAACACTGAAGCTTTCTTT. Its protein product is CSVDPRGQNTEAFF.